The rows below give T cell receptor beta chains drawn from one sample of a study of T cells in Graves' hyperthyroidism and ophthalmopathy. TCRdb re-analysed the multiplex PCR reads in MiXCR, keeping a single row per CDR3 protein. The sample consists of hundreds of thousands of distinct CDR3 sequences, roughly a sixth of them appearing once. The specimen sequenced was blood. Receptor source: a woman aged 45-65 years with Graves' hyperthyroidism that later progressed to Graves' ophthalmopathy. Both conserved end residues are part of each CDR3.

TRBJ2-3 | TRBV20-1 | CSAYRASGSTSTDTQYF
TRBJ2-1 | TRBV5-4 | CASSLSQTTYNEQFF
TRBJ1-2 | TRBV5-1 | CASSLGRGGTNYGYTF
TRBJ2-1 | TRBV5-6 | CASSFPGQHYNEQFF
TRBJ1-5 | TRBV12-3/TRBV12-4 | CASWGGNQPQHF
TRBJ1-6 | TRBV7-9 | CASSLVLGSSPLHF
TRBJ1-1 | TRBV6-1 | CASSEGQGFSNTEAFF
TRBJ1-2 | TRBV6-5 | CASSYGVGEAYGYTF
TRBJ2-5 | TRBV12-3/TRBV12-4 | CASSLGPGQGANPYQETQYF
TRBJ2-7 | TRBV2 | CASSEGPGRYEQYF
TRBJ1-1 | TRBV9 | CASSVGGHANTEAFF
TRBJ1-2 | TRBV2 | CASSEFLASLYGYTF
TRBJ1-2 | TRBV6-1 | CASSSVGRGRANYGYTF
TRBJ1-2 | TRBV5-1 | CASSLGLTGNYGYTF
TRBJ1-5 | TRBV10-3 | CAISLMGGLYSNQPQHF
TRBJ1-2 | TRBV12-3/TRBV12-4 | CASSFNGYTF
TRBJ2-3 | TRBV11-2 | CASSLFPYSEEDTQYF
TRBJ2-5 | TRBV30 | CAWSAYRGETQYF
TRBJ2-5 | TRBV11-1 | CASSLGRLAGDQETQYF
TRBJ1-1 | TRBV6-1 | CASSDHNRGGTEAFF
TRBJ2-3 | TRBV4-1 | CASSQVWNQGITDTQYF
TRBJ2-5 | TRBV11-2 | CASSLTSRPSQYF
TRBJ1-2 | TRBV27 | CATRVRGGQGVYGYTF
TRBJ2-6 | TRBV9 | CASSVVGAPGANVLTF
TRBJ1-5 | TRBV2 | CASSASNQPRHF
TRBJ1-1 | TRBV5-1 | CASSLKGASVGTEAFF
TRBJ2-2 | TRBV4-1 | CASSQAGGAFTGELFF
TRBJ1-2 | TRBV11-2 | CASSLGSGGGYTF
TRBJ1-1 | TRBV5-8 | CASSLDRRGTEAFF
TRBJ2-3 | TRBV12-3/TRBV12-4 | CASSLTRDSTDTQYF
TRBJ1-5 | TRBV7-8 | CASSSDSGNQPQHF
TRBJ1-3 | TRBV20-1 | CSATDRASGNTIYF
TRBJ2-7 | TRBV5-1 | CASSLSSHEQYF
TRBJ2-7 | TRBV3-1 | CASSQSPTVYEQYF
TRBJ1-6 | TRBV10-3 | CAISDGAIRAWNSPLHF
TRBJ2-1 | TRBV6-2/TRBV6-3 | CASSYLGASYNEQFF
TRBJ1-1 | TRBV19 | CASRDGQMNTEAFF
TRBJ2-1 | TRBV7-6 | CASSLGTGGAGSPNEQFF
TRBJ1-2 | TRBV20-1 | CSAQLIQGASGYTF
TRBJ1-1 | TRBV5-1 | CASSKGGEAFF
TRBJ1-1 | TRBV18 | CASSPIGQSTEAFF
TRBJ1-2 | TRBV18 | CASSPPQGRHYGYTF
TRBJ2-2 | TRBV11-2 | CASSSPGQGPNGELFF
TRBJ1-1 | TRBV6-1 | CASSVQVYTEAFF
TRBJ2-7 | TRBV20-1 | CSAKKSGGAYEQYF
TRBJ1-2 | TRBV3-1 | CASSQGWDNYGYTF
TRBJ1-4 | TRBV7-9 | CASSLGGSGTEKLFF
TRBJ1-2 | TRBV5-1 | CASSVGTDGYGYTF
TRBJ1-1 | TRBV11-2 | CASSLAGPMNTEAFF
TRBJ1-2 | TRBV20-1 | CSATYQGEGYGYTF
TRBJ1-2 | TRBV7-9 | CASSLMGLRVGNYGYTF
TRBJ1-5 | TRBV27 | CASRETSYSNQPQHF
TRBJ2-5 | TRBV29-1 | CSVDSSSGDVLETQYF
TRBJ2-5 | TRBV9 | CASSEDPSETQYF
TRBJ1-1 | TRBV18 | CASSPGGANTEAFF
TRBJ1-5 | TRBV27 | CASSDRGSKPQHF
TRBJ1-5 | TRBV3-1 | CASSQGQTQPQHF
TRBJ1-2 | TRBV12-3/TRBV12-4 | CASSPTGEVKLTF